This is a list of T cell receptor beta chains from one sample in a study of blood T cell repertoires in COVID-19. The protocol was immunoSEQ multiplex PCR, while the TCRdb copy is restricted to in-frame clones and leaves out a portion. The repertoire holds about 140,000 clones, with 86% as singletons. Specimen: peripheral blood. All receptors come from a woman in her fifties or sixties with acute or convalescent COVID-19. Each CDR3 is given with its conserved first and last residue. D genes are given only for firm matches. For some rows the clone size is stated as once, few or many, or as a class when expanded; others skip it.

TRBV4-3	NA	TRBJ1-2	14	NA	TGCGCCAGCAGCCAAGATCGAGGAAACTATGGCTACACCTTC	CASSQDRGNYGYTF
TRBV28	NA	TRBJ2-7	15	NA	TGTGCCAGCAGCGACACAGGGTCTCGGGACTACGAGCAGTACTTC	CASSDTGSRDYEQYF
TRBV28	NA	TRBJ1-2	13	NA	TGTGCCAGCAACCAACAGGGAAACTATGGCTACACCTTC	CASNQQGNYGYTF
TRBV5-1	TRBD1	TRBJ1-5	16	NA	TGCGCCAGCAGCTTGGGGGCAGGGGGTGGTGATCAGCCCCAGCATTTT	CASSLGAGGGDQPQHF
TRBV29-1	TRBD1	TRBJ2-7	14	NA	TGCAGCGTTGTACAACGGGACAGGGACTACGAGCAGTACTTC	CSVVQRDRDYEQYF
TRBV28	TRBD1	TRBJ1-1	14	NA	TGTGCCAGCAGACCCGGGGACAGGGCGTTTGAAGCTTTCTTT	CASRPGDRAFEAFF
TRBV9	TRBD1	TRBJ2-3	19	NA	TGTGCCAGCAGCGTAGAACCGGGACAGGGGTTAGCTAGCACAGATACGCAGTATTTT	CASSVEPGQGLASTDTQYF
TRBV5-8	NA	TRBJ1-3	14	NA	TGTGCCAGCAGCCAACCGGGACAACGAAACACCATATATTTT	CASSQPGQRNTIYF
TRBV5-1	TRBD1	TRBJ1-4	13	NA	TGCGCCAGCAGACAGGGGGCAAATGAAAAACTGTTTTTT	CASRQGANEKLFF
TRBV27	TRBD2	TRBJ2-5	17	NA	TGTGCCAGCAGAACCCTTACTAGCGGGGGGCCTCAAGAGACCCAGTACTTC	CASRTLTSGGPQETQYF
TRBV5-3	NA	TRBJ2-1	14	NA	TGTGCCAGAAGGGCCGGGACTTTCTACAATGAGCAGTTCTTC	CARRAGTFYNEQFF
TRBV19	TRBD1	TRBJ1-1	15	NA	TGTGCCAGTACTATTGGGGGACAGCCGAACACTGAAGCTTTCTTT	CASTIGGQPNTEAFF
TRBV24-1	NA	TRBJ2-4	15	NA	TGTGCCACCAGTGAAGGAGGGGTAGCCAAAAACATTCAGTACTTC	CATSEGGVAKNIQYF
TRBV5-6	TRBD2	TRBJ2-1	19	NA	TGTGCCAGCAGCTCGAAAGGACTAGCGGGGGGGTCTGGCTACAATGAGCAGTTCTTC	CASSSKGLAGGSGYNEQFF
TRBV19	TRBD1	TRBJ1-6	15	NA	TGTGCCAGCACCCGGGTGGGACAGGGCGACTCACCCCTCCACTTT	CASTRVGQGDSPLHF
TRBV4-2	TRBD2	TRBJ2-3	18	NA	TGTGCCAGCAGCCAAGATCCTCCAGCGGGGGACCCCACAGATACGCAGTATTTT	CASSQDPPAGDPTDTQYF
TRBV7-6	NA	TRBJ2-3	16	NA	TGTGCCAGCAGCTTAGGGTCGGGGGGCCGAACAGATACGCAGTATTTT	CASSLGSGGRTDTQYF
TRBV5-1	NA	TRBJ2-2	16	NA	TGCGCCAGCAGCTTGGCGCCAGGGGTAGGCACCGGGGAGCTGTTTTTT	CASSLAPGVGTGELFF
TRBV5-1	TRBD1	TRBJ1-5	15	NA	TGCGCCAGCAGCTTGGGACAGGGAGGCAATCAGCCCCAGCATTTT	CASSLGQGGNQPQHF
TRBV7-6	TRBD1	TRBJ2-1	16	NA	TGTGCCAGCAGCCCGACTTGGACAGGGAGCGGGAATGAGCAGTTCTTC	CASSPTWTGSGNEQFF
TRBV6-5	TRBD1	TRBJ1-2	16	NA	TGTGCCAGCAGTTACTCGAGCAGGGGGCGCGGCTATGGCTACACCTTC	CASSYSSRGRGYGYTF
TRBV30	NA	TRBJ2-7	12	NA	TGTGCCTGGACCAATTCAGGATACGAGCAGTACTTC	CAWTNSGYEQYF
TRBV5-4	NA	TRBJ2-2	15	NA	TGTGCCAGCAGCTTGTCAGGGGCGGGCACCGGGGAGCTGTTTTTT	CASSLSGAGTGELFF
TRBV14	TRBD2	TRBJ2-5	16	NA	TGTGCCAGCAGCCCCCTAGATGCGGGGGGCCAAGAGACCCAGTACTTC	CASSPLDAGGQETQYF
TRBV24-1	NA	TRBJ1-1	15	once	TGTGCCACCAGTGATTCGACACTTATGAACACTGAAGCTTTCTTT	CATSDSTLMNTEAFF
TRBV6-2/TRBV6-3	NA	TRBJ2-3	15	NA	TGTGCCAGCAGTTACCCGCACAGGGAGGGGGATACGCAGTATTTT	CASSYPHREGDTQYF
TRBV28	NA	TRBJ1-2	15	NA	TGTGCCAGCAGCCAGGGACCCGCGGGGGACTATGGCTACACCTTC	CASSQGPAGDYGYTF
TRBV9	NA	TRBJ1-3	16	NA	TGTGCCAGCAGCCCCGGGGTTCTAAGCTCTGGAAACACCATATATTTT	CASSPGVLSSGNTIYF
TRBV6-4	NA	TRBJ2-1	16	NA	TGTGCCAGCCCTCGAATGAGTCGGAGCTGGTGGAATGAGCAGTTCTTC	CASPRMSRSWWNEQFF
TRBV5-1	NA	TRBJ2-7	14	NA	TGCGCCAGCAGCTTGGGGAGTACCCCCTACGAGCAGTACTTC	CASSLGSTPYEQYF
TRBV24-1	NA	TRBJ2-5	15	NA	TGTGCCACCAGTGACGCTACCAGGGTGGACGAGACCCAGTACTTC	CATSDATRVDETQYF
TRBV6-5	NA	TRBJ1-6	13	NA	TGTGCCAGCAGCGCGAACCGGTATTCACCCCTCCACTTT	CASSANRYSPLHF
TRBV15	TRBD1	TRBJ2-7	18	NA	TGTGCCACCAGCAGAGCGCAGGGGGCGGGCGCCCGGACCTACGAGCAGTACTTC	CATSRAQGAGARTYEQYF
TRBV11-2	TRBD1	TRBJ2-7	15	NA	TGTGCCAGCAGCTTAGGCGGGACAGGGTTCTACGAGCAGTACTTC	CASSLGGTGFYEQYF
TRBV5-1	NA	TRBJ1-6	15	NA	TGCGCCAGCAGCTTAGACAGCCACCGGGATTCACCCCTCCACTTT	CASSLDSHRDSPLHF
TRBV6-2/TRBV6-3	NA	TRBJ2-7	13	NA	TGTGCCAGCAGTCGGACGGGGGGCAACGAGCAGTACTTC	CASSRTGGNEQYF
TRBV7-6	NA	TRBJ2-5	15	NA	TGTGCCAGCAGCTTAGGTAGCAGCAAGCAAGAGACCCAGTACTTC	CASSLGSSKQETQYF
TRBV27	NA	TRBJ2-2	16	NA	TGTGCCAGCAGTTTGAGAGGCTCACTCGGCACCGGGGAGCTGTTTTTT	CASSLRGSLGTGELFF
TRBV5-6	TRBD2	TRBJ2-3	15	once	TGTGCCAGCAGACCTCGTGGGACTAGCTCAGATACGCAGTATTTT	CASRPRGTSSDTQYF
TRBV9	TRBD1	TRBJ1-1	15	once	TGTGCCAGCAGCGCTCGACAGGGGAGCGACACTGAAGCTTTCTTT	CASSARQGSDTEAFF
TRBV4-2	NA	TRBJ1-5	13	NA	TGTGCCAGCAGCCAAGATAGGCGGGGGCCCCAGCATTTT	CASSQDRRGPQHF
TRBV27	TRBD2	TRBJ2-2	16	NA	TGTGCCAGCCGACCTCGCGGGGGGGATTACACCGGGGAGCTGTTTTTT	CASRPRGGDYTGELFF
TRBV7-9	NA	TRBJ2-5	18	NA	TGTGCCAGCAGCTCCTACCGCCCGGGAGAGTCTCCGCAAGAGACCCAGTACTTC	CASSSYRPGESPQETQYF
TRBV7-8	NA	TRBJ1-3	16	NA	TGTGCCAGCAGCTTAATAGCTAGCGGGCTCGGAAACACCATATATTTT	CASSLIASGLGNTIYF
TRBV30	TRBD2	TRBJ2-5	14	NA	TGTGCCTGGGGGGGACTAGCGGGAGGAGAGACCCAGTACTTC	CAWGGLAGGETQYF
TRBV27	NA	TRBJ2-3	14	NA	TGTGCCAGCAGTTTATCGAGGATGACAGATACGCAGTATTTT	CASSLSRMTDTQYF
TRBV6-5	NA	TRBJ1-5	14	many	TGTGCCAGCAGTTACTCGAGTAGCAATCAGCCCCAGCATTTT	CASSYSSSNQPQHF
TRBV9	NA	TRBJ1-3	16	NA	TGTGCCAGCAGCGTAGAGGCAGGGGTCATAGGAAACACCATATATTTT	CASSVEAGVIGNTIYF
TRBV14	NA	TRBJ1-2	16	NA	TGTGCCAGCAGCCAGATAGACGGGGTGAGGCTGCATGGCTACACCTTC	CASSQIDGVRLHGYTF